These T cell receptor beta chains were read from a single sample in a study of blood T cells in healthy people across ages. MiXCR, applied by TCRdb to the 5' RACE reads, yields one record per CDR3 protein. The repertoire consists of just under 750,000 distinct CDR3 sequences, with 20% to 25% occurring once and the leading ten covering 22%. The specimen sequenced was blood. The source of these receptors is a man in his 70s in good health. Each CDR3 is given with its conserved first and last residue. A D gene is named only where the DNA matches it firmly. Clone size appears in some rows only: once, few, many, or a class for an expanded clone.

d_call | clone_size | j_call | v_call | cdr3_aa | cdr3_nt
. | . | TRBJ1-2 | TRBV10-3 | CAIMDGSNNYGYTF | TGTGCCATCATGGACGGTTCGAACAACTATGGCTACACCTTC
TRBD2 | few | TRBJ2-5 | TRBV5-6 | CASSPLGAGDGTQYF | TGTGCCAGCAGCCCTTTGGGAGCGGGAGACGGGACCCAGTACTTC
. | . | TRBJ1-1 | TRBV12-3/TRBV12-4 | CASSYVGGAMAFF | TGTGCCAGCAGTTACGTAGGGGGGGCGATGGCTTTCTTT
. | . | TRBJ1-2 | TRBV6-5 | CASSYSDGGSYGYTF | TGTGCCAGCAGTTACTCCGACGGGGGAAGCTATGGCTACACCTTC
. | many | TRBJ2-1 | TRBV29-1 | CSVGSYNEQFF | TGCAGCGTTGGGTCCTACAATGAGCAGTTCTTC
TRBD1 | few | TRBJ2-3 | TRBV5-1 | CASSLEGAPGTDTQYF | TGCGCCAGCAGCTTGGAGGGGGCCCCTGGCACAGATACGCAGTATTTT
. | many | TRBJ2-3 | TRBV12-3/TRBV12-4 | CASRAQGGDTQYF | TGTGCCAGCAGGGCCCAGGGGGGAGATACGCAGTATTTT
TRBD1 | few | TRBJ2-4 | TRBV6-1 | CATGQGYSGNIQYF | TGTGCCACGGGACAGGGCTATTCTGGAAACATTCAGTACTTC
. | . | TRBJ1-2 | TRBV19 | CASSSPPGVNYGYTF | TGTGCCAGTAGCTCCCCGCCGGGAGTCAACTATGGCTACACCTTC
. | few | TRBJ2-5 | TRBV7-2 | CASSPAVGDGQETQYF | TGTGCCAGCAGCCCGGCCGTAGGGGACGGCCAAGAGACCCAGTACTTC
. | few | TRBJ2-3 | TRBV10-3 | CAISGGPTDTQYF | TGTGCCATCAGTGGGGGGCCCACAGATACGCAGTATTTT
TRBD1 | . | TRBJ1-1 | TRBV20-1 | CSARLTGMNTGAFF | TGCAGTGCTAGGTTGACAGGGATGAACACTGGAGCTTTCTTT
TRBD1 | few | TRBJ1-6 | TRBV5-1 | CASSPGGAPPLHF | TGCGCCAGCAGCCCAGGGGGGGCACCACCCCTCCACTTT
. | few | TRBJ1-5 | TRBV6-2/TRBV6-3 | CASSRIIADWQPQHF | TGTGCCAGCAGCCGGATCATAGCGGATTGGCAGCCCCAGCATTTT
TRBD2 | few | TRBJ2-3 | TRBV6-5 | CASKGLADSGSSDTQYF | TGTGCCAGCAAGGGACTAGCGGACTCGGGGAGCTCAGATACGCAGTATTTT
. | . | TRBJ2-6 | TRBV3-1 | CASSQEGRSGSGANVLTF | TGTGCCAGCAGCCAAGAGGGTCGGAGCGGATCTGGGGCCAACGTCCTGACTTTC
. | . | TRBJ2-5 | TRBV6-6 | CASSTQGETQYF | TGTGCCAGCAGTACCCAGGGGGAGACCCAGTACTTC
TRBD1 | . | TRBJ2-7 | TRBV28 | CASSLGGGQGYEQYF | TGTGCCAGCAGTTTAGGCGGCGGACAGGGCTACGAGCAGTACTTC
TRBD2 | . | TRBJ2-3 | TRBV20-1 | CSARLAGMDTQYF | TGCAGTGCTAGACTAGCGGGGATGGATACGCAGTATTTT
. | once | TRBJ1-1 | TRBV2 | CASIKGAGADTEAFF | TGTGCCAGTATCAAAGGGGCAGGGGCTGACACTGAAGCTTTCTTT